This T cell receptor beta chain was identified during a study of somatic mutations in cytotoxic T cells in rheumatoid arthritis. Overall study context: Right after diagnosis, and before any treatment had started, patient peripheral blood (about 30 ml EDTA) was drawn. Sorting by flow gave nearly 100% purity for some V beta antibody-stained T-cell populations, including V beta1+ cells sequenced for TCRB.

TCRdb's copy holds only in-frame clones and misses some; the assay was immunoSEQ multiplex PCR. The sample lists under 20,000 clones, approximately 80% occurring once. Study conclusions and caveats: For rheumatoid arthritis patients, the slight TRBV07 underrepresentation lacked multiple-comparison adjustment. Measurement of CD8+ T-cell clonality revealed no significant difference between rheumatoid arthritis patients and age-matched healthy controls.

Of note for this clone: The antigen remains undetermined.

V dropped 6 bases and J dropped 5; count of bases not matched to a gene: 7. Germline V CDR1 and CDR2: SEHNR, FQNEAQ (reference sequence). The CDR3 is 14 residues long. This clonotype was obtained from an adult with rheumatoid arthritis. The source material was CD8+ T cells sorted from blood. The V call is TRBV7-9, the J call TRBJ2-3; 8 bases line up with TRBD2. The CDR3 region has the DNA TGTGCCAGCAGGCGCGTCGGGGGGGTAGATACGCAGTATTTT. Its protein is CASRRVGGVDTQYF.